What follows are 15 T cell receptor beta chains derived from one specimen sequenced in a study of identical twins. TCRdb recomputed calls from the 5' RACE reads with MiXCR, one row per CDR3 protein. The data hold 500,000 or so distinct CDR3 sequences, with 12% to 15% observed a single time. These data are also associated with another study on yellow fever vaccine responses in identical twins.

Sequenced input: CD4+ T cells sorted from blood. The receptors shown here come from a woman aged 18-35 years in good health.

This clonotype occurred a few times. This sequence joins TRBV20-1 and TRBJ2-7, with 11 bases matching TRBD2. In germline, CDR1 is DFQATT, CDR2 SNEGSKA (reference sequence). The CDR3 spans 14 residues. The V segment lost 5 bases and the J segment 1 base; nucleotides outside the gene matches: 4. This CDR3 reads CSALTSGGSYEQYF. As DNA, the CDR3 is TGCAGTGCTTTAACTAGCGGGGGATCCTACGAGCAGTACTTC.

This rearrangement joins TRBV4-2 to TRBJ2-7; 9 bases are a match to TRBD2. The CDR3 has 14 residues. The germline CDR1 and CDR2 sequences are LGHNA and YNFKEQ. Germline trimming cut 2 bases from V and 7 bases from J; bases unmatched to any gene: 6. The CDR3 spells CASSQPSGTEEQYF. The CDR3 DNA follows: TGTGCCAGCAGCCAACCTAGCGGGACTGAAGAGCAGTACTTC.

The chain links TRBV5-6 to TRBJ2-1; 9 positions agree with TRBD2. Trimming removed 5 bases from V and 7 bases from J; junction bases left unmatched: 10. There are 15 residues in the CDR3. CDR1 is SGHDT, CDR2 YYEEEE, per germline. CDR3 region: CASRNPGLAWNEQFF. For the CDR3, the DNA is TGTGCCAGCAGGAACCCGGGACTAGCATGGAATGAGCAGTTCTTC.

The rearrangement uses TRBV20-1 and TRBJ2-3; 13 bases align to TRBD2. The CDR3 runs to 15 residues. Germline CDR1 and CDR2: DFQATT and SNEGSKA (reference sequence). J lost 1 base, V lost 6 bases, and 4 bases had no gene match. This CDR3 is CSARLAGGRTDTQYF. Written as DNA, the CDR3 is TGCAGTGCCCGACTAGCGGGAGGACGCACAGATACGCAGTATTTT.

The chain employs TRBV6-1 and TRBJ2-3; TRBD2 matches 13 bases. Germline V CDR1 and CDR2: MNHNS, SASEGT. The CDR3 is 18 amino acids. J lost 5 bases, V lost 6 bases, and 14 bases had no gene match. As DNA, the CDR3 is TGTGCCAGCAGCCCCGGGACTAGCGGGGCCCCGGGTGAAGATACGCAGTATTTT. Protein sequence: CASSPGTSGAPGEDTQYF.

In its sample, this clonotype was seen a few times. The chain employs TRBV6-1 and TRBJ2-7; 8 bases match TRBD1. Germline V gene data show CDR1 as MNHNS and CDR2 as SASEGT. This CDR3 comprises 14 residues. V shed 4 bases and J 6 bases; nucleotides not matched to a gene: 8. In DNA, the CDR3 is TGTGCCAGCAGTGGACAGGGGATTTTAATCGAGCAGTACTTC. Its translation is CASSGQGILIEQYF.

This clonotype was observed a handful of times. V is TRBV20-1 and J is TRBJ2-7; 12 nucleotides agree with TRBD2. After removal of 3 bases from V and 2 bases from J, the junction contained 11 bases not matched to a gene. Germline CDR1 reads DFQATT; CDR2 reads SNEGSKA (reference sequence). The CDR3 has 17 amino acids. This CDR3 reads CSARPIILAGGTYEQYF. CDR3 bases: TGCAGTGCTAGGCCTATAATACTAGCGGGGGGAACCTACGAGCAGTACTTC.

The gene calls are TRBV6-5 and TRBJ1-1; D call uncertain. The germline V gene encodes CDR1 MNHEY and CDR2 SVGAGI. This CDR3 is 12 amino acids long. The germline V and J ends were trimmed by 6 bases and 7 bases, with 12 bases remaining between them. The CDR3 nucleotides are TGTGCCAGCAGGGGCGCGGCGGATGAAGCTTTCTTT. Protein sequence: CASRGAADEAFF.

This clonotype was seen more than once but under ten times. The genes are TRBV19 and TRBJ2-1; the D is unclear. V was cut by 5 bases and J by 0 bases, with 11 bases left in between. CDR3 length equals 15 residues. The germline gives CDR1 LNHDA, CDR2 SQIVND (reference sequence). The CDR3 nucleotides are TGTGCCAGTAGTTACGACCGGAGCTCCTACAATGAGCAGTTCTTC. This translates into CASSYDRSSYNEQFF.

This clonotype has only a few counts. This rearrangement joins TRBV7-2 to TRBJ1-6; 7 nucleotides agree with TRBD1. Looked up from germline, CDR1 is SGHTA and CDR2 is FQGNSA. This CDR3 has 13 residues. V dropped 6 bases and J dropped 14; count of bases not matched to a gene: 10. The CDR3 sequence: CASRRSRGLSLHF. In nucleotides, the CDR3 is TGTGCCAGCAGAAGAAGCAGGGGGTTGTCCCTCCACTTT.

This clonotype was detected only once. The CDR3 nucleotides are TGTGCCAGCAGTTCCGGGGCAGGGGAGGACATTCAGTACTTC. It specifies CASSSGAGEDIQYF. This chain joins TRBV6-5 and TRBJ2-4; D could derive from TRBD1 or TRBD2 (6 bases each). V dropped 4 bases and J dropped 8 bases, with 15 bases sitting between them. This CDR3 region has 14 residues. Per the germline V gene, CDR1 is MNHEY and CDR2 is SVGAGI.

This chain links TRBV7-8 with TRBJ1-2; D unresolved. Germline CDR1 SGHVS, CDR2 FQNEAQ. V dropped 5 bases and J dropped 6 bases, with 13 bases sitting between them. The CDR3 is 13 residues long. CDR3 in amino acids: CASSPYGLHGYTF. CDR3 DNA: TGTGCCAGCAGCCCTTACGGTCTCCATGGCTACACCTTC.

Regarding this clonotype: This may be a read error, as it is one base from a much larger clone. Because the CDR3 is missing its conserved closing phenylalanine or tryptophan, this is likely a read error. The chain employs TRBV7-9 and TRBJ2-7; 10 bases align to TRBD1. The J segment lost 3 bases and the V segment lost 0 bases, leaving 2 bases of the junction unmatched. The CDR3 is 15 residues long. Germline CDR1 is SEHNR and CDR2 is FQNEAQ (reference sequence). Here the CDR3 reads CASSLADRGNYEQYS. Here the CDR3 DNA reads TGTGCCAGCAGCTTAGCGGACAGGGGGAACTACGAGCAGTACTCC.

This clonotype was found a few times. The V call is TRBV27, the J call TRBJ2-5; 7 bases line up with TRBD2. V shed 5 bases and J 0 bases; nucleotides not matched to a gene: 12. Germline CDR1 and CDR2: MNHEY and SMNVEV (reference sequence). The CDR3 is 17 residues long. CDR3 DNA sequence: TGTGCCAGCAGTCCCTTGGGTTTGGGGGGGTACCAAGAGACCCAGTACTTC. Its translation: CASSPLGLGGYQETQYF.

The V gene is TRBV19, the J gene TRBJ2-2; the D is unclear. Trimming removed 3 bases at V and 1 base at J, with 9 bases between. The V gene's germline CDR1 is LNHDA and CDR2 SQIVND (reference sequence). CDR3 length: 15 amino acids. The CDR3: CASSIFQVNTGELFF. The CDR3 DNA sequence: TGTGCCAGTAGTATTTTTCAAGTGAACACCGGGGAGCTGTTTTTT.